This T cell receptor beta chain appears in the sequencing data of a study of T cells after somatic rescue of genetic block. The germline V gene encodes CDR1 MNHEY and CDR2 SVGAGI. CDR3 length equals 16 residues. V trimming: 0 bases; J trimming: 4 bases; junction bases outside the gene matches: 4. Profiling relied on immunoSEQ multiplex PCR, and the TCRdb table lists in-frame clones only, not all of them. The sample consists of 70,000 or so clones, approximately 90% of them appearing once. The rearrangement uses TRBV6-5 and TRBJ2-7; TRBD1 aligns across 12 bases. Sequenced input: peripheral blood mononuclear cells (PBMCs). The origin of this receptor is a man in his forties. The CDR3 here is CASSYSGTGGLYEQYF. CDR3 sequence (DNA): TGTGCCAGCAGTTACTCTGGGACAGGGGGCTTATACGAGCAGTACTTC.